One sample yielded the 8 T cell receptor beta chains listed below, sequenced in a study of blood T cell repertoires in COVID-19. Libraries were prepared by immunoSEQ multiplex PCR; TCRdb keeps only in-frame clonotypes and omits some of them. The data show about 280,000 clones, with around 85% seen just once and approximately 2% held by the top ten. The source material was peripheral blood. Receptors were obtained from a woman aged 30 to 39 who had recovered from COVID-19.

The rearrangement joins TRBV27 to TRBJ2-3, with 7 bases identical to TRBD2. Germline loops: CDR1 MNHEY, CDR2 SMNVEV (reference sequence). Trimming removed 3 bases from V and 4 bases from J; junction bases left unmatched: 10. This CDR3 has 16 amino acids. The CDR3 sequence is CASSFIGGRESDTQYF. The CDR3 DNA reads TGTGCCAGCAGTTTCATTGGCGGGAGAGAGTCAGATACGCAGTATTTT.

The chain couples TRBV7-3 to TRBJ2-3; the D gene is possibly TRBD2 (5 bases). The CDR3 is 15 amino acids. The germline CDR1 and CDR2 sequences are SGHTA and FQGTGA. Deletions cut 0 bases from V and 2 bases from J, with 9 bases between. The CDR3 is CASSLTFSATDTQYF. DNA of the CDR3: TGTGCCAGCAGCTTAACTTTTAGCGCCACAGATACGCAGTATTTT.

The V and J genes are TRBV10-3 and TRBJ2-1; D is perhaps TRBD2 (5 bases). Germline CDR1 ENHRY, CDR2 SYGVKD. The CDR3 is made up of 15 amino acids. The V gene lost 10 bases and the J gene lost 0 bases, with 16 bases spanning the gap. The CDR3 region is CATREAASSYNEQFF. The CDR3 bases are TGTGCCACCCGAGAAGCGGCCAGCTCCTACAATGAGCAGTTCTTC.

This chain links TRBV7-9 with TRBJ1-1, with D possibly being TRBD1 (5 bases). CDR1 is SEHNR and CDR2 is FQNEAQ in the germline V gene (reference sequence). The CDR3 contains 18 residues. V dropped 5 bases and J dropped 3 bases, with 25 bases sitting between them. DNA for the CDR3: TGTGCCAGCAGCCCAGTCGCGTTGGGGGGAAAATTGGACACTGAAGCTTTCTTT. It yields the protein CASSPVALGGKLDTEAFF.

The V and J genes are TRBV6-5 and TRBJ1-6; the D gene is possibly TRBD1 (6 bases). The V gene's germline CDR1 is MNHEY and CDR2 SVGAGI. Trimming removed 5 bases from V and 6 bases from J, with 8 bases in between. The CDR3 runs to 13 residues. This chain's CDR3 is CASSTGSNSPLHF. The CDR3 DNA sequence: TGTGCCAGCAGTACAGGGTCTAATTCACCCCTCCACTTT.

The chain employs TRBV29-1 and TRBJ2-7; 8 bases match TRBD1. The length of the CDR3 is 13 residues. Trimming removed 4 bases from V and 2 bases from J; junction bases left unmatched: 4. The germline V gene encodes CDR1 SQVTM and CDR2 ANQGSEA. The CDR3 protein is CSVGTGPTYEQYF. The CDR3 nucleotides are TGCAGCGTTGGGACAGGGCCAACCTACGAGCAGTACTTC.

This clone was picked up one time. The DNA for the CDR3 is TGTGCCAGCAGCTTAGGACACCTGAACACTGAAGCTTTCTTT. Translating it yields CASSLGHLNTEAFF. This sequence joins TRBV3-1 (or the pseudogene TRBV3-2) and TRBJ1-1, with a possible D match to TRBD1 (5 bases). V lost 5 bases and J 0 bases, leaving 10 bases between the germline ends. The CDR3 covers 14 residues. Germline values: CDR1 LGHDT, CDR2 YNNKEL (reference sequence).

The J gene is TRBJ2-5, the V gene TRBV4-3, with D possibly matching TRBD1 (6 bases). The germline gives CDR1 LGHNA, CDR2 YSLEER. CDR3 size: 14 residues. The V end was cut by 0 bases, the J end by 5 bases, with 10 bases between. CDR3 sequence reads: CASSQEYRAETQYF. The CDR3 DNA sequence: TGCGCCAGCAGCCAAGAATACAGGGCTGAGACCCAGTACTTC.